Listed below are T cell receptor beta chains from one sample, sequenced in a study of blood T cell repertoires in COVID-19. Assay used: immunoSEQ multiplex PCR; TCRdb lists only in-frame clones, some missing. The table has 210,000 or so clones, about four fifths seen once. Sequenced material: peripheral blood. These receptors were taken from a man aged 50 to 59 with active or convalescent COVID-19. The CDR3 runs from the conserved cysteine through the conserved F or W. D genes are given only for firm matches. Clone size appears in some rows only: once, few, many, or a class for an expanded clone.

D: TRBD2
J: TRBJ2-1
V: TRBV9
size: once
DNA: TGTGCCAGCGGACGAGCGGGAGAGTACAATGAGCAGTTCTTC
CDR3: CASGRAGEYNEQFF

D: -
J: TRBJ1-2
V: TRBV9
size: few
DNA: TGTGCCAGCAGCGTAGACAGGGTTGGCTATGGCTACACCTTC
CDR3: CASSVDRVGYGYTF

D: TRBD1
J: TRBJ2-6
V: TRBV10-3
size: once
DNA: TGTGCCATCAGTGAGTCCCGGGACAGGGTGGCTGGGGCCAACGTCCTGACTTTC
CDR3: CAISESRDRVAGANVLTF

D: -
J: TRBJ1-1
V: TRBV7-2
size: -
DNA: TGTGCCAGCAGCTTAAGTTTCTTTGAACTCATGAACACTGAAGCTTTCTTT
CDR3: CASSLSFFELMNTEAFF

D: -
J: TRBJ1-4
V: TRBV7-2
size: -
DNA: TGTGCCAGCACCCTTAGAATAAACAGCGAAAAACTGTTTTTT
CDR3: CASTLRINSEKLFF

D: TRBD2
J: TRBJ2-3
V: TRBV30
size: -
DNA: TGTGCCTGGAGGGGAGCGGGGGGTGATACGCAGTATTTT
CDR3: CAWRGAGGDTQYF

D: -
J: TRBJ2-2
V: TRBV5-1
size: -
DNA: TGCGCCAGCCACGAGGGAATTGACACCGGGGAGCTGTTTTTT
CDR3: CASHEGIDTGELFF

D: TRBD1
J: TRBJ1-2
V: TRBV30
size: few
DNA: TGTGCCTGGAGTTCCCGGACAGGCGGCTACACCTTC
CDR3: CAWSSRTGGYTF

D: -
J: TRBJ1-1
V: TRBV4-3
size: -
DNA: TGCGCCAGCAGCCAACGGGCCCCCCTCGGGGGTCTGGGGAACACTGAAGCTTTCTTT
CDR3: CASSQRAPLGGLGNTEAFF

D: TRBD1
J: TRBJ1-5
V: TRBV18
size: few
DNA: TGTGCCAGCTCAGCCAACGGACAGGGGGTCAATCAGCCCCAGCATTTT
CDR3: CASSANGQGVNQPQHF

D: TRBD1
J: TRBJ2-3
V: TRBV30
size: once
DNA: TGTGCCTGGAGTAAGGGGACAGGGATTGTTATAGATACGCAGTATTTT
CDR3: CAWSKGTGIVIDTQYF